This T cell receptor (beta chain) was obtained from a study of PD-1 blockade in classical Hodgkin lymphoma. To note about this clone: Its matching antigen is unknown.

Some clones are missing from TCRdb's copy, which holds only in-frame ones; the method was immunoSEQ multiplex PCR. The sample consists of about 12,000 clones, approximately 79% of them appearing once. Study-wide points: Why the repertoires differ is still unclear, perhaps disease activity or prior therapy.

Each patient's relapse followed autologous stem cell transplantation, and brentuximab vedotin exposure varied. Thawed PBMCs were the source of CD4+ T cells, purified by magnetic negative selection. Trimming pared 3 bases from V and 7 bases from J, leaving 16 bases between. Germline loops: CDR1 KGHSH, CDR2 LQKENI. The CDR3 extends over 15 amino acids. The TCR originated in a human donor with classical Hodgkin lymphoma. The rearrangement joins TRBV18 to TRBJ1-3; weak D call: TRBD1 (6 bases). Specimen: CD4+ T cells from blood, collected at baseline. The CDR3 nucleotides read TGTGCCAGCTCACCCAGGCAGGGGTTACGGAACACCATATATTTT. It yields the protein CASSPRQGLRNTIYF.